The 14 T cell receptor beta chains below were found in one sample sequenced in a study of shared clonotypes between healthy human individuals (dated by TCRdb to the early 2020s). For the CD8 naive samples, CD45RO-negative cells were positively selected for CCR7, yielding a CD45RA+CCR7+ population from which TemRA cells were excluded. The method was the immunoSEQ multiplex PCR assay. Entries here come from immuneACCESS through TCRdb and include only in-frame sequences with V and J called. Some clones fail to appear in such tables; in the studies checked, an unresolved V gene covers under half of the shortfall, and the cause of the remainder is unknown. This sample holds 800,000 or so clones; 90% to 98% were observed only once. Approximately 0.2% of the sample rests with the top ten. Source material: naive CD8+ T cells sorted from blood. The sample's cell subset or site, from its label and the paper: CD45RA+CCR7+. The receptors come from a man aged 30 to 39 in good health.

This clone has a single count. Additional DNA sequences in this sample encode the identical CDR3. The J gene is TRBJ2-3, the V gene TRBV27; TRBD1 matches 7 bases. The germline V gene has CDR1 MNHEY and CDR2 SMNVEV (reference sequence). The J segment lost 2 bases and the V segment lost 6 bases, leaving 5 bases of the junction unmatched. The CDR3 runs to 14 residues. This CDR3 reads CASSLGTDTDTQYF. In DNA, the CDR3 is TGTGCCAGCAGCCTAGGGACAGACACAGATACGCAGTATTTT.

As regards this clone: At one of its ends the junction is not consistent with the germline gene, which may arise from a read error. The chain joins TRBV7-7 to TRBJ2-2, with 8 nucleotides matching TRBD1. The CDR3 loop spans 16 amino acids. Germline loops: CDR1 SSHAT, CDR2 FNYEAQ (reference sequence). The CDR3 sequence: CASSLKDRENTGELFF. Written as DNA, the CDR3 is TGTGCTAGCAGCTTAAAGGACAGGGAAAACACCGGGGAGCTGTTTTTT.

The gene calls are TRBV28 and TRBJ2-3; D gene ambiguous. V was cut by 3 bases and J by 2 bases, with 12 bases left in between. The germline gives CDR1 MDHEN, CDR2 SYDVKM. The CDR3 sequence is 15 residues long. The CDR3 DNA reads as TGTGCCAGCAGTTTGGTCAAAAGATCCACAGATACGCAGTATTTT. It encodes CASSLVKRSTDTQYF.

The V call is TRBV11-3, the J call TRBJ2-7; 9 nucleotides agree with TRBD2. The J segment lost 6 bases and the V segment lost 5 bases, leaving 17 bases of the junction unmatched. The CDR3 totals 17 residues. Germline-derived CDR1 and CDR2 are SGHNT and YENEEA. CDR3 DNA sequence: TGTGCCAGCAGCCCCTGGACTAGCGACTCGACCGGGGGCGAGCAGTACTTC. This gives the protein CASSPWTSDSTGGEQYF.

CDR3 nucleotide sequence: TGTGCCTGGTCGGCGACAGGGATTAATGGCTACACCTTC. Translating it yields CAWSATGINGYTF. The chain uses TRBV30 and TRBJ1-2, with 7 bases aligning to TRBD1. V was pared by 5 bases and J by 6 bases, with 9 bases of the junction left unmatched. In germline, CDR1 is GTSNPN, CDR2 SVGIG (reference sequence). The CDR3 totals 13 residues.

The genes are TRBV7-9 and TRBJ1-1; D is unresolved. V was cut by 5 bases and J by 7 bases, with 14 bases left in between. Germline V gene data show CDR1 as SEHNR and CDR2 as FQNEAQ (reference sequence). There are 13 residues in the CDR3. Written as DNA, the CDR3 is TGTGCCAGCAGCCCCTGGGCAGGAATTGAAGCTTTCTTT. The encoded protein is CASSPWAGIEAFF.

This chain uses TRBV6-6 with TRBJ2-1; 10 nucleotides agree with TRBD2. CDR1 and CDR2 from the germline V gene are MNHNY and SVGAGI (reference sequence). With V trimmed by 4 bases and J by 6 bases, 3 bases remained unmatched. The CDR3 length is 14 residues. The CDR3, as DNA: TGTGCCAGCAGTTTAGCGGGAGGTCCCAATGAGCAGTTCTTC. Translated, it gives CASSLAGGPNEQFF.

J is TRBJ2-7 and V is TRBV4-1; 14 bases are a match to TRBD2. The V segment lost 4 bases and the J segment 6 bases; nucleotides outside the gene matches: 11. CDR1 is MGHRA, CDR2 YSYEKL, per germline. The CDR3 totals 17 residues. The CDR3 DNA reads TGCGCCAGCAGCCCGCAAGAAGGCGGACTAGCGGGAGGCGAGCAGTACTTC. Its translation: CASSPQEGGLAGGEQYF.

This clone was seen once. V is TRBV27 and J is TRBJ2-1; D gene unclear. Germline loops: CDR1 MNHEY, CDR2 SMNVEV (reference sequence). The CDR3 sequence is 16 residues long. V was clipped by 6 bases and J by 5 bases, with 20 bases between them. The CDR3 protein is CASSKGPRTMDNEQFF. In nucleotides, the CDR3 is TGTGCCAGCAGCAAAGGGCCCCGAACTATGGACAATGAGCAGTTCTTC.

This chain links TRBV29-1 with TRBJ1-2; 7 nucleotides align to TRBD1. This CDR3 has 13 residues. Germline V gives CDR1 SQVTM, CDR2 ANQGSEA. V shed 5 bases and J 8 bases; nucleotides not matched to a gene: 11. The CDR3 DNA sequence: TGCAGCGTTACCTACAGGGGTCGGAGAGGCTACACCTTC. This gives the protein CSVTYRGRRGYTF.

The rearrangement joins TRBV4-3 to TRBJ2-7; D may be TRBD2 (6 bases). Germline CDR1 reads LGHNA; CDR2 reads YSLEER. The V and J ends lost 4 bases and 3 bases respectively, with 13 bases between them. This CDR3 is 14 amino acids long. The CDR3 region has the DNA TGCGCCAGCAGCCCCCGGGGGAGCTACTACGAGCAGTACTTC. Its protein product is CASSPRGSYYEQYF.

V gene TRBV9 combines with J gene TRBJ2-1; tentatively, D is TRBD1 or TRBD2 (5 bases each). This CDR3 comprises 15 residues. Looked up from germline, CDR1 is SGDLS and CDR2 is YYNGEE. Trimming pared 0 bases from V and 2 bases from J, leaving 9 bases between. The CDR3 protein is CASSVDGTAYNEQFF. In DNA, the CDR3 is TGTGCCAGCAGCGTAGATGGGACGGCCTACAATGAGCAGTTCTTC.

The rearrangement links TRBV18 to TRBJ1-5, with D uncertain. V lost 3 bases to trimming and J lost 9 bases, with 12 bases between them. This CDR3 has 13 residues. The germline V gene encodes CDR1 KGHSH and CDR2 LQKENI. The CDR3 is CASSPSPGVPQHF. CDR3 in DNA: TGTGCCAGCTCACCGTCCCCGGGTGTGCCCCAGCATTTT.

This sequence joins TRBV7-2 and TRBJ2-7, with D tentatively TRBD1 (5 bases). This CDR3 contains 12 residues. Trimming pared 7 bases from V and 4 bases from J, leaving 11 bases between. Germline-derived CDR1 and CDR2 are SGHTA and FQGNSA. The CDR3 loop reads CASKRQGYEQYF. In nucleotides, the CDR3 is TGTGCCAGCAAAAGGCAGGGTTACGAGCAGTACTTC. Variable domain in full (rest from reference TRBV7-2 and TRBJ2-7): GAGVSQSPSNKVTEKGKDVELRCDPISGHTALYWYRQSLGQGLEFLIYFQGNSAPDKSGLPSDRFSAERTGGSVSTLTIQRTQQEDSAVYLCASKRQGYEQYFGPGTRLTVT.